The T cell receptor (beta chain) described here comes from a study of CD8 T cells in Susac syndrome. The ends were cut back, 2 bases at V and 0 bases at J, with 12 bases in the middle. Looked up from germline, CDR1 is SGHTA and CDR2 is FQGTGA. The CDR3 is made up of 16 amino acids. RNA in amounts of 0.5 to 1 ug was reverse transcribed with random hexamers. MiXCR was run by TCRdb on the immunoSEQ multiplex PCR reads, yielding one entry per CDR3 protein. The data contain about 300,000 distinct CDR3 sequences, roughly 85% of them seen just once; the ten biggest clones take up 0.2% to 0.25%. Sequenced material: CD8+ T cells from PBMCs. The V gene is TRBV7-3, the J gene TRBJ2-3; weak D call: TRBD1 (5 bases). The receptor comes from a human donor with multiple sclerosis. CDR3 sequence reads: CASSLGQGISTDTQYF. As DNA, the CDR3 is TGTGCCAGCAGCTTAGGCCAGGGCATTAGCACAGATACGCAGTATTTT.